The TCR beta chain under discussion was sequenced for a study of low-dose radiotherapy and immunotherapy resistance in tumors. Priming of first-strand cDNA relied on TRAV- and TRBV-specific primers (covering alpha and beta chains). Using a constant-region primer together with a V-primer adapter, TCRs were subjected to roughly 20 PCR cycles of amplification. One entry per CDR3 protein, called by TCRdb with MiXCR from the reads. Seen here are 13,000 or so distinct CDR3 sequences, more than 65% observed once, and the top ten hold approximately 5%. Treatment of the donors consisted of nivolumab and ipilimumab (plus aspirin, low-dose cyclophosphamide and low-dose radiotherapy). This CDR3 comprises 15 residues. Germline-derived CDR1 and CDR2 are KGHDR and SFDVKD. V lost 4 bases, J lost 5 bases, and 15 bases lay in between.

This sequence originates from a human donor with advanced metastatic prostate, ovarian, gallbladder or colorectal cancer (not recorded which). This table probably holds off-target reads from a library built for another chain. This chain joins TRBV24-1 and TRBJ2-3; D possibly corresponds to TRBD2 (6 bases). For the CDR3, the DNA is TGTGCCACCAGTGACCCCAGCGGGCGGGGAGATACGCAGTATTTT. It specifies CATSDPSGRGDTQYF.